This T cell receptor beta chain was sequenced in a study of T cell repertoires in cytomegalovirus infection. Whole-study context: Both recently identified HLA-C-restricted and well-studied HLA-B-restricted CMV epitopes were used in the study. Indicated by public TCR beta signatures were CMV infection and matching HLA type.

V lost 3 bases to trimming and J lost 0 bases; unmatched junction nucleotides: 5. CDR3 length equals 17 residues. The germline gives CDR1 SGHTA, CDR2 FQGNSA. TCRdb processed the reads anew with MiXCR; each CDR3 protein has one entry. The sample includes around 770,000 distinct CDR3 sequences, under 35% of them seen just once. Study-wide findings and caveats: The ex vivo response was dominated by HLA-C-restricted CMV-specific TCR beta clonotypes. Summed frequency of shared TCR beta families picked out CMV carriers who also had the relevant HLA.

Comments on this clonotype: Its cognate antigen is unknown. This may arise from a read error, as a much more abundant clone is one base away.

The sequence came from a human donor in good health (CMV status not recorded). Some clones in this sample may be carry-over from other donors' samples. This chain uses TRBV7-2 with TRBJ2-6, with 7 bases that match TRBD1. The material was cultured CD8+ T cells from PBMCs, obtained from culture after CMV antigen stimulation. The CDR3 nucleotides read TGTGCCAGCAGCTTCGACAGGGCGCCCTCTGGGGCCAACGTCCTGACTTTC. Translating gives CASSFDRAPSGANVLTF.